This T cell receptor (beta chain) was profiled in a study of post-analysis software for immune sequencing data. Overall study results and limits: People with multiple sclerosis had a significantly lower normalized Chao1 diversity than controls did. There were roughly 5 TRBV segments more frequent in patients than controls, and TRBV5-6, TRBV5-1 and TRBV20-1 were among them.

cDNA libraries of TCR beta carried unique molecular identifiers. TCRdb reanalysed the PCR reads using MiXCR and keeps one entry per CDR3 protein. The table includes about half a million distinct CDR3 sequences, roughly 45% detected once. This clonotype was observed a handful of times. The antigen is not known. Germline values: CDR1 WNHNN, CDR2 SYGVQD (reference sequence). CDR3 length: 18 amino acids. V was trimmed by 3 bases and J by 2 bases, leaving 21 bases between them. The material sequenced was blood. The TCR was taken from a girl aged 5-17 years with multiple sclerosis. V and J are TRBV10-1 and TRBJ2-3; D remains ambiguous. CDR3 sequence (DNA): TGCGCCAGCAGTGACCCACGCTCATCCCAAGACCCCACAGATACGCAGTATTTT. This gives the protein CASSDPRSSQDPTDTQYF.